There are many counts of the clone carrying this T cell receptor (beta chain). Antigen: not known. TCR beta CDR3 sequences were amplified from RNA transcripts. RT-PCR in the first round (using the HTBI primer set) targeted the TCR CDR3. In TCRdb, the multiplex PCR reads were re-called with MiXCR into one record per CDR3 protein. Of fewer than 450,000 distinct CDR3 sequences listed, about 18% are singletons. These data belong to a study of T cells in Graves' hyperthyroidism and ophthalmopathy. Study outcomes and limitations: In validation, the model predicted ophthalmopathy. These predictions came a median around 5.9 months before onset.

The specimen sequenced was blood. The sequence came from a woman in her thirties with Graves' hyperthyroidism that later progressed to Graves' ophthalmopathy.

This chain's CDR3 is CASSPQTGPYEQYF. The CDR3 DNA reads TGTGCCAGCAGCCCCCAGACAGGCCCCTACGAGCAGTACTTC. V gene TRBV9 combines with J gene TRBJ2-7, with a possible D match to TRBD1 (6 bases). This CDR3 spans 14 amino acids. Germline lookup yields CDR1 SGDLS and CDR2 YYNGEE. Trimming removed 4 bases from V and 2 bases from J, with 13 bases in between.